The 27 T cell receptor beta chains in this list originate from one sample, sequenced in a study of CD8 T cells in ankylosing spondylitis. Whole-study results and caveats: For ankylosing spondylitis blood, a TCR beta motif of roughly 8 highly homologous variants appeared characteristic.

Antigens for these TCRs are unknown. TCRdb fed the 5' RACE reads into MiXCR, producing one record per CDR3 protein. This sample carries 200,000 to 250,000 distinct CDR3 sequences, about 17% of them seen once, and the ten largest clones take approximately 40%. Specimen: blood, either unsorted or a sorted T cell fraction (not recorded which). The receptors derive from a male donor with ankylosing spondylitis.

This clonotype was observed a handful of times. The chain links TRBV10-2 to TRBJ1-6; the D gene is possibly TRBD1 (6 bases). V was clipped by 1 base and J by 5 bases, with 6 bases between them. This CDR3 is built from 14 residues. Germline CDR1 is WSHSY and CDR2 is SAAADI. CDR3: CASSEWTDNSPLHF. CDR3 nucleotides: TGCGCCAGCAGTGAGTGGACAGATAATTCACCCCTCCACTTT.

The CDR3 loop reads CASSYAGSSYEQYF. DNA for the CDR3: TGTGCCAGCAGTTACGCGGGGAGCTCCTACGAGCAGTACTTC. This chain connects TRBV6-5 to TRBJ2-7, with a weak D call TRBD2 (6 bases). Trimming left V 2 bases short and J 0 bases short, with 8 bases between. Germline V gene lookup returns CDR1 MNHEY and CDR2 SVGAGI. CDR3 length equals 14 residues.

This clonotype has more than one count but fewer than ten. The V call is TRBV29-1, the J call TRBJ1-2; TRBD1 matches 9 bases. This CDR3 region has 16 residues. V gave up 6 bases and J gave up 3 bases; unmatched junction bases: 14. Germline V gives CDR1 SQVTM, CDR2 ANQGSEA. For the CDR3, the DNA is TGCAGCGTGGGGGGAGGCACAGGGGGCTCGGACTATGGCTACACCTTC. The encoded protein is CSVGGGTGGSDYGYTF.

This clonotype was detected only a few times. J is TRBJ1-1 and V is TRBV27; D not resolved. This CDR3 region has 13 residues. V lost 4 bases to trimming and J lost 3 bases, with 9 bases between them. The germline V gene encodes CDR1 MNHEY and CDR2 SMNVEV (reference sequence). The DNA of the CDR3 is TGTGCCAGCAGTTCGCTCTCCCACACTGAAGCTTTCTTT. This codes for CASSSLSHTEAFF.

This clonotype has only a few counts. The V call is TRBV27, the J call TRBJ1-3; 7 nucleotides line up with TRBD1. Germline lookup yields CDR1 MNHEY and CDR2 SMNVEV (reference sequence). This CDR3 comprises 15 residues. J lost 1 base, V lost 3 bases, and 3 bases had no gene match. The CDR3 bases are TGTGCCAGCAGTTTGCAGGGGGTTTCTGGAAACACCATATATTTT. It yields the protein CASSLQGVSGNTIYF.

The CDR3 here is CSAPTANYGYTF. CDR3 sequence (DNA): TGCAGCGCCCCCACAGCTAACTATGGCTACACCTTC. The chain links TRBV29-1 to TRBJ1-2; D gene ambiguous. V lost 7 bases and J 0 bases, leaving 9 bases between the germline ends. The germline V gene has CDR1 SQVTM and CDR2 ANQGSEA. This CDR3 has 12 amino acids.

CDR3 bases: TGTGCCAGCAGCTTAGGGGAACGGGAAATCTATGGCTACACCTTC. Its protein product is CASSLGEREIYGYTF. The gene calls are TRBV7-9 and TRBJ1-2; D remains ambiguous. The germline gives CDR1 SEHNR, CDR2 FQNEAQ (reference sequence). Trimming removed 1 base from V and 4 bases from J, with 13 bases in between. This CDR3 has 15 amino acids. The full variable domain, with the rest looked up from reference TRBV7-9 and TRBJ1-2, is DTGVSQNPRHKITKRGQNVTFRCDPISEHNRLYWYRQTLGQGPEFLTYFQNEAQLEKSRLLSDRFSAERPKGSFSTLEIQRTEQGDSAMYLCASSLGEREIYGYTFGSGTRLTVV.

The V and J genes are TRBV24-1 and TRBJ2-5; 12 bases are shared with TRBD2. Looked up from germline, CDR1 is KGHDR and CDR2 is SFDVKD. This CDR3 is 15 amino acids long. The V segment lost 4 bases and the J segment 5 bases; nucleotides outside the gene matches: 4. CDR3 DNA sequence: TGTGCCACCAGTGACTCCGGGACTAGCGGGGAGACCCAGTACTTC. Protein sequence: CATSDSGTSGETQYF.

The V and J genes are TRBV11-2 and TRBJ2-2; no clear D. CDR3 length: 17 amino acids. V gave up 0 bases and J gave up 1 base, with 12 bases separating them. Germline CDR1 is SGHAT and CDR2 is FQNNGV. The CDR3 region is CASSLDSGTWNTGELFF. CDR3 in DNA: TGTGCCAGCAGCTTAGATAGTGGCACTTGGAACACCGGGGAGCTGTTTTTT.

This chain joins TRBV10-2 and TRBJ2-7; maybe TRBD1 (6 bases). The germline V gene has CDR1 WSHSY and CDR2 SAAADI. The CDR3 runs to 14 residues. V lost 6 bases and J 5 bases, leaving 17 bases between the germline ends. CDR3: CASSHTTGSHEQYF. The CDR3 DNA reads TGCGCCAGCAGCCATACCACAGGGTCCCACGAGCAGTACTTC.

A few counts support this clonotype. The V call is TRBV7-9, the J call TRBJ2-1; possibly TRBD2 for D (6 bases). This CDR3 is 13 amino acids long. The V and J ends lost 5 bases and 13 bases respectively, with 18 bases between them. Germline V gene data show CDR1 as SEHNR and CDR2 as FQNEAQ (reference sequence). The CDR3: CASSTLSGGAQFF. CDR3 nucleotides: TGTGCCAGCAGCACCCTTAGTGGAGGGGCTCAGTTCTTC. The entire variable domain, with the rest obtained from reference TRBV7-9 and TRBJ2-1, is as follows: DTGVSQNPRHKITKRGQNVTFRCDPISEHNRLYWYRQTLGQGPEFLTYFQNEAQLEKSRLLSDRFSAERPKGSFSTLEIQRTEQGDSAMYLCASSTLSGGAQFFGPGTRLTVL.

This clonotype was detected a few times. The chain has TRBV5-5 and TRBJ2-2, with 7 bases matching TRBD1. Trimming took 4 bases from V and 1 from J; bases not matched to a gene: 10. The CDR3 runs to 17 residues. The germline V gene has CDR1 SGHKS and CDR2 YYEKEE (reference sequence). The CDR3 loop is CASSPIPGTENTGELFF. Here the CDR3 DNA reads TGTGCCAGCAGCCCAATCCCCGGGACAGAGAACACCGGGGAGCTGTTTTTT.

This clonotype occurred many times. The chain has TRBV5-6 and TRBJ1-2; no definite D call. Germline CDR1 SGHDT, CDR2 YYEEEE. V was clipped by 3 bases and J by 7 bases, with 7 bases between them. The CDR3 runs 11 residues. CDR3 coding DNA: TGTGCCAGCAGCTGGGTGGGTGGCTACACCTTC. This gives the protein CASSWVGGYTF.

This clonotype was counted only a few times. This sequence joins TRBV25-1 and TRBJ1-2; the match to TRBD1 covers 9 bases. The ends lost 3 bases at V and 3 bases at J; junction bases unmatched: 5. This CDR3 region has 15 residues. Germline lookup yields CDR1 MGHDK and CDR2 SYGVNS. CDR3 DNA sequence: TGTGCCAGCAGTGATCGGGACAGGGAGGACTATGGCTACACCTTC. This sequence encodes CASSDRDREDYGYTF.

CDR3 DNA sequence: TGTGCCTGGACGGTTGGAACCACTGAAGCTTTCTTT. This codes for CAWTVGTTEAFF. The rearrangement links TRBV30 to TRBJ1-1; D is ambiguous. Trimming stripped 4 bases from V and 4 bases from J, with 10 bases between. Per germline, CDR1 GTSNPN and CDR2 SVGIG (reference sequence). The CDR3 contains 12 residues.

This clonotype was detected a few times. Here the CDR3 DNA reads TGCGCCAGCAGCCAATCCTGGCACACCGGCACTGAAGCTTTCTTT. Translated: CASSQSWHTGTEAFF. The chain has TRBV4-1 and TRBJ1-1, with D unresolved. The germline V and J ends were trimmed by 2 bases and 4 bases, with 14 bases remaining between them. The V gene's germline CDR1 is MGHRA and CDR2 YSYEKL. The CDR3 covers 15 residues.

This rearrangement joins TRBV9 to TRBJ2-2; 9 bases are a match to TRBD1. Germline V gene sequence: CDR1 SGDLS, CDR2 YYNGEE. CDR3 length: 16 amino acids. V was pared by 4 bases and J by 4 bases, with 8 bases of the junction left unmatched. The CDR3 bases are TGTGCCAGCAGCCCCCGGACAGGGGTGCGCACCGGGGAGCTGTTTTTT. This gives the protein CASSPRTGVRTGELFF. Based on the CDR3 plus reference TRBV9 and TRBJ2-2, the full variable domain is DSGVTQTPKHLITATGQRVTLRCSPRSGDLSVYWYQQSLDQGLQFLIQYYNGEERAKGNILERFSAQQFPDLHSELNLSSLELGDSALYFCASSPRTGVRTGELFFGEGSRLTVL.

This clonotype was recorded a few times. V usage is TRBV12-3 or TRBV12-4 and J usage is TRBJ2-1, with D possibly TRBD1 on 6 matching bases. Trimming left V 6 bases short and J 10 bases short, with 13 bases between. CDR3 length equals 12 residues. DNA for the CDR3: TGTGCCAGCAGGGACAGCGGCGGCGAGCAGTTCTTC. Translated: CASRDSGGEQFF.

The CDR3: CASRPQGDPYEQYF. In DNA form, the CDR3 reads TGTGCCAGCCGTCCACAGGGTGACCCCTACGAGCAGTACTTC. This sequence joins TRBV5-4 and TRBJ2-7; D might be TRBD1 (6 bases). The V end was cut by 7 bases, the J end by 2 bases, with 16 bases between. Per germline, CDR1 SGHNT and CDR2 YYREEE (reference sequence). The length of the CDR3 is 14 residues. The variable domain in full, completed from reference TRBV5-4 and TRBJ2-7, reads ETGVTQSPTHLIKTRGQQVTLRCSSQSGHNTVSWYQQALGQGPQFIFQYYREEENGRGNFPPRFSGLQFPNYSSELNVNALELDDSALYLCASRPQGDPYEQYFGPGTRLTVT.

CDR3 DNA sequence: TGTGCCAGCAGTTTGTTAGCGGGAGCAGCTACCGATACGCAGTATTTT. As protein: CASSLLAGAATDTQYF. V and J are TRBV27 and TRBJ2-3; 9 bases fit TRBD2. In germline, CDR1 is MNHEY, CDR2 SMNVEV (reference sequence). V shed 3 bases, J shed 6 bases, and the junction held 10 bases outside the gene matches. The CDR3 is made up of 16 amino acids.

This clonotype was picked up a small number of times. This chain connects TRBV27 to TRBJ2-7; D unresolved. The CDR3 length is 14 residues. CDR1 is MNHEY and CDR2 is SMNVEV in the germline V gene (reference sequence). V was cut by 4 bases and J by 1 base, with 11 bases left in between. CDR3 residues: CASSSPSASYEQYF. CDR3 bases: TGTGCCAGCAGTTCTCCGTCTGCGTCCTACGAGCAGTACTTC.

The chain is built from TRBV5-5 and TRBJ2-5, with D perhaps assigned TRBD1 or TRBD2 (5 bases each). CDR1 and CDR2 from the germline V gene are SGHKS and YYEKEE (reference sequence). The CDR3 runs 15 residues. V was shortened by 0 bases and J by 1 base, with 10 bases between the two germline ends. DNA for the CDR3: TGTGCCAGCAGCTTGGGGTGGGGACCCCAAGAGACCCAGTACTTC. This gives the protein CASSLGWGPQETQYF. The complete variable domain, with remaining parts taken from reference TRBV5-5 and TRBJ2-5, reads DAGVTQSPTHLIKTRGQQVTLRCSPISGHKSVSWYQQVLGQGPQFIFQYYEKEERGRGNFPDRFSARQFPNYSSELNVNALLLGDSALYLCASSLGWGPQETQYFGPGTRLLVL.

This sequence joins TRBV6-5 and TRBJ2-3; D uncertain. Germline loops: CDR1 MNHEY, CDR2 SVGAGI. Trimming took off 0 bases at V and 2 bases at J, with 15 bases between the two ends. This CDR3 contains 17 residues. The CDR3 is CASSYSAYTIPTDTQYF. The CDR3 coding sequence is TGTGCCAGCAGTTACTCGGCTTATACTATACCCACAGATACGCAGTATTTT.

The V and J genes are TRBV4-2 and TRBJ2-6; D is undetermined. This CDR3 spans 14 amino acids. The ends were cut back, 0 bases at V and 2 bases at J, with 2 bases in the middle. The germline gives CDR1 LGHNA, CDR2 YNFKEQ. CDR3: CASSQDPGANVLTF. CDR3 bases: TGTGCCAGCAGCCAAGACCCTGGGGCCAACGTCCTGACTTTC.

The V call is TRBV6-2 or TRBV6-3, the J call TRBJ2-3; tentative D call: TRBD2 (5 bases). V shed 5 bases and J shed 5 bases, with 11 bases lying between them. The CDR3 is 13 residues long. CDR1 is MNHEY, CDR2 SVGEGT, per germline. Written as DNA, the CDR3 is TGTGCCAGCAGTAACAAACTAGAAGATACGCAGTATTTT. Protein: CASSNKLEDTQYF.

This clonotype has more than one count but fewer than ten. The chain couples TRBV11-1 to TRBJ2-1; TRBD2 might be the D (6 bases). Trimming took 1 base from V and 3 from J, leaving 10 bases between them. This CDR3 is built from 15 residues. Germline CDR1 and CDR2: SGHAT and FQDESV (reference sequence). The CDR3 loop reads CASSLVVGGYNEQFF. CDR3 sequence (DNA): TGTGCCAGCAGCTTAGTTGTGGGGGGCTACAATGAGCAGTTCTTC.

The chain recombines TRBV27 with TRBJ2-3, with TRBD2 matching over 10 bases. Germline V gives CDR1 MNHEY, CDR2 SMNVEV (reference sequence). V lost 5 bases and J lost 4; bases outside the gene matches: 15. The CDR3 is made up of 18 amino acids. CDR3 bases: TGTGCCAGCAGTCGCCCCACTTTCAGCGGGAGGGGCGCAGATACGCAGTATTTT. Translating gives CASSRPTFSGRGADTQYF.